Below, one TCR beta chain is given with its context. Sequenced by immunoSEQ multiplex PCR; TCRdb stores in-frame clones only, minus some. The sample has more than 150,000 clones, around 85% seen once. Germline assignment: CDR1 KGHSH and CDR2 LQKENI. The V gene lost 3 bases and the J gene lost 0 bases, with 15 bases spanning the gap. This CDR3 region has 17 residues. The data originate from a study of blood T cell repertoires in COVID-19. The wider study: Italy, Spain and the United States were the sources of the convalescent and acute COVID-19 samples. Nucleic acid was either cDNA or gDNA, and it came from T cells, B-cell-depleted T cells, or PBMCs.

The rearrangement joins TRBV18 to TRBJ1-3, with TRBD1 as a possible D gene (6 bases). The sequencing sample was made of peripheral blood. The clonotype was recovered from a man in his fifties who had recovered from COVID-19. CDR3 sequence (DNA): TGTGCCAGCTCACCTAATACAGGGTTTAACTCTGGAAACACCATATATTTT. Amino acid sequence: CASSPNTGFNSGNTIYF.